These 26 T cell receptor beta chains share one sample of origin, sequenced in a study of T cells after yellow fever vaccination. TCRdb processed the 5' RACE reads anew with MiXCR; each CDR3 protein has one entry. The sample carries some 320,000 distinct CDR3 sequences, 4% to 5.5% recorded once. The starting material was PBMCs, obtained 15 days after the yellow fever booster vaccination. These receptors originate from a man aged 18 to 29 who received the YFV17D yellow fever vaccine.

This clonotype was picked up many times. The chain links TRBV7-2 to TRBJ2-5; D not certain. CDR3 length: 13 residues. CDR1 SGHTA and CDR2 FQGNSA come from the germline V gene. V lost 7 bases and J lost 1, with 10 bases in between. DNA of the CDR3: TGTGCCAGCACCTACATGACCCAAGAGACCCAGTACTTC. This encodes CASTYMTQETQYF.

This clonotype was counted ten times or more. The genes are TRBV9 and TRBJ1-1; TRBD1 is a possible D gene (5 bases). This CDR3 contains 13 residues. Trimming removed 0 bases from V and 12 bases from J, with 15 bases in between. Looked up from germline, CDR1 is SGDLS and CDR2 is YYNGEE. CDR3 nucleotides: TGTGCCAGCAGCGTAGTCGATAGGGGATGGACTTTCTTT. It translates to CASSVVDRGWTFF.

This clonotype was counted many times. The chain is built from TRBV4-1 and TRBJ1-2; the match to TRBD1 covers 7 bases. Looked up from germline, CDR1 is MGHRA and CDR2 is YSYEKL. The CDR3 totals 15 residues. V lost 4 bases and J lost 4; bases outside the gene matches: 9. CDR3: CASSREEGDSYGYTF. The CDR3 DNA reads TGCGCCAGCAGCCGGGAAGAAGGGGACAGCTATGGCTACACCTTC.

This clonotype was counted at least ten times. This sequence joins TRBV27 and TRBJ2-5; 10 bases are a match to TRBD1. This CDR3 region has 15 residues. Germline-derived CDR1 and CDR2 are MNHEY and SMNVEV (reference sequence). Losses at the gene ends were 2 bases for V and 5 bases for J; bases not matched to a gene: 5. CDR3 coding DNA: TGTGCCAGCAGTTTAGGGACAGGGGCCGTTGAGACCCAGTACTTC. This sequence encodes CASSLGTGAVETQYF.

V usage is TRBV9 and J usage is TRBJ2-2, with a tentative D call TRBD1 (5 bases). From germline, CDR1 is SGDLS and CDR2 YYNGEE. The CDR3 is made up of 16 amino acids. The germline V and J ends were trimmed by 5 bases and 3 bases, with 17 bases remaining between them. Here the CDR3 DNA reads TGTGCCAGCAGTGCCGGTGGGGCAGGCTACACCGGGGAGCTGTTTTTT. Its protein product is CASSAGGAGYTGELFF.

This clonotype has a count of ten or more. The rearrangement joins TRBV20-1 to TRBJ2-1, with D possibly being TRBD1 or TRBD2 (6 bases each). The CDR3 is 14 residues long. Trimming removed 3 bases from V and 0 bases from J, with 9 bases in between. CDR1 is DFQATT and CDR2 is SNEGSKA in the germline V gene (reference sequence). CDR3 in amino acids: CSASRGPSYNEQFF. CDR3 sequence (DNA): TGCAGTGCTAGTCGGGGGCCCTCCTACAATGAGCAGTTCTTC.

This clonotype was recorded at least ten times. The chain combines TRBV28 with TRBJ2-2, with D tentatively TRBD1 or TRBD2 (6 bases each). From germline, CDR1 is MDHEN and CDR2 SYDVKM. The V gene lost 7 bases and the J gene lost 0 bases, with 15 bases spanning the gap. CDR3 length equals 16 residues. CDR3 amino acids: CASTDLGGPNTGELFF. In nucleotides, the CDR3 is TGTGCCAGCACCGATCTAGGGGGGCCGAACACCGGGGAGCTGTTTTTT.

This clonotype was counted between two and nine times. The chain is built from TRBV4-1 and TRBJ1-5; D gene unclear. The CDR3 spans 15 residues. Between the trimmed V and J ends, which lost 1 base and 6 bases, there was a span of 13 bases. CDR1 is MGHRA, CDR2 YSYEKL, per germline. In DNA, the CDR3 is TGCGCCAGCAGCCAAGCCCAGAAACGTAGTCAGCCCCAGCATTTT. Protein: CASSQAQKRSQPQHF.

The chain links TRBV7-2 to TRBJ2-3; 10 nucleotides align to TRBD1. Per germline, CDR1 SGHTA and CDR2 FQGNSA. J lost 4 bases, V lost 8 bases, and 6 bases had no gene match. This CDR3 is 14 amino acids long. In nucleotides, the CDR3 is TGTGCCAGCCTACCGGACAGGGGGGCAGATACGCAGTATTTT. It codes for CASLPDRGADTQYF.

This clonotype came up many times. The V gene is TRBV12-3 or TRBV12-4, the J gene TRBJ2-3, with D perhaps matching TRBD2 (5 bases). The CDR3 is 12 amino acids. Between the trimmed V and J ends, which lost 3 bases and 5 bases, there was a span of 6 bases. The CDR3 protein is CASSLAGDTQYF. CDR3 bases: TGTGCCAGCAGTTTGGCGGGAGATACGCAGTATTTT.

The V call is TRBV5-1, the J call TRBJ2-4; no firm D call. CDR3 length equals 14 residues. CDR1 is SGHRS and CDR2 is YFSETQ in the germline V gene. V was trimmed by 0 bases and J by 5 bases, leaving 9 bases between them. The CDR3 protein is CASSLENLENIQYF. As DNA, the CDR3 is TGCGCCAGCAGCTTGGAGAATTTGGAAAACATTCAGTACTTC.

In this sample, this clonotype turned up many times. The chain couples TRBV5-1 to TRBJ1-5; D may be TRBD1 (6 bases). With 2 bases removed from V and 6 bases from J, the gap between germline ends came to 12 bases. This CDR3 comprises 14 residues. Per the germline V gene, CDR1 is SGHRS and CDR2 is YFSETQ. CDR3 sequence reads: CASSFTGLGQPQHF. In DNA, the CDR3 is TGCGCCAGCAGCTTCACAGGGCTTGGTCAGCCCCAGCATTTT.

This clonotype appeared a few times. The chain employs TRBV5-5 and TRBJ1-1; D remains unclear. CDR3 length: 14 amino acids. Germline CDR1 is SGHKS and CDR2 is YYEKEE (reference sequence). V shed 2 bases and J shed 2 bases, with 10 bases lying between them. CDR3 in DNA: TGTGCCAGCAGCTTACAACCGCGAAACACTGAAGCTTTCTTT. It yields the protein CASSLQPRNTEAFF.

This clonotype was detected many times. This sequence joins TRBV29-1 and TRBJ1-2, with a weak D call TRBD1 (5 bases). Germline V CDR1 and CDR2: SQVTM, ANQGSEA. V lost 6 bases and J lost 4, with 15 bases in between. This CDR3 comprises 13 residues. The CDR3 sequence is CSVGSTGIYGYTF. CDR3 DNA: TGCAGCGTAGGGTCCACAGGAATCTATGGCTACACCTTC.

The genes are TRBV3-1 and TRBJ1-2, with D possibly TRBD1 on 5 matching bases. Germline assignment: CDR1 LGHDT and CDR2 YNNKEL (reference sequence). This CDR3 has 16 residues. Between the trimmed V and J ends, which lost 2 bases and 6 bases, there was a span of 19 bases. The CDR3 region is CASSQKEKGLFDGYTF. The CDR3 nucleotides are TGTGCCAGCAGCCAAAAGGAGAAGGGACTATTCGATGGCTACACCTTC.

Many counts were recorded for this clonotype. The chain has TRBV20-1 and TRBJ1-3; D is uncertain. Looked up from germline, CDR1 is DFQATT and CDR2 is SNEGSKA (reference sequence). The CDR3 runs 12 residues. V gave up 3 bases and J gave up 3 bases, with 6 bases separating them. CDR3: CSASRLGNTIYF. The CDR3 nucleotides are TGCAGTGCTAGTAGACTTGGAAACACCATATATTTT.

At least ten counts were recorded for this clonotype. The V call is TRBV7-9, the J call TRBJ2-1; 8 positions match TRBD2. The CDR3 loop spans 14 amino acids. From germline, CDR1 is SEHNR and CDR2 FQNEAQ (reference sequence). The V gene end was trimmed by 0 bases and the J gene end by 7 bases; junction bases not matched to a gene: 2. The CDR3 nucleotides read TGTGCCAGCAGCTTAGCAGGCGGGGGGAATGAGCAGTTCTTC. Its translation: CASSLAGGGNEQFF.

This clonotype occurred many times. V is TRBV12-3 or TRBV12-4 and J is TRBJ2-1; the D gene is possibly TRBD2 (5 bases). The ends were cut back, 6 bases at V and 0 bases at J, with 9 bases in the middle. There are 14 residues in the CDR3. CDR3 loop: CASRRGSSYNEQFF. CDR3 coding DNA: TGTGCCAGCAGACGAGGGAGCTCCTACAATGAGCAGTTCTTC.

The V call is TRBV4-1, the J call TRBJ2-3; no firm D call. The germline V gene encodes CDR1 MGHRA and CDR2 YSYEKL. This CDR3 has 15 residues. V lost 1 base, J lost 1 base, and 9 bases lay in between. CDR3 DNA: TGCGCCAGCAGCCAAGGTCAGCGACGCACAGATACGCAGTATTTT. It is translated as CASSQGQRRTDTQYF.

The rearrangement uses TRBV12-3 or TRBV12-4 and TRBJ1-2; possible D gene TRBD1, 6 bases. V was shortened by 5 bases and J by 0 bases, with 13 bases between the two germline ends. The CDR3 has 15 amino acids. CDR3 region: CASSARGTANYGYTF. The CDR3 DNA reads TGTGCCAGCAGTGCCAGGGGCACAGCTAACTATGGCTACACCTTC.

This clonotype has at least ten counts. The chain links TRBV7-9 to TRBJ1-2, with a weak D call TRBD1 (6 bases). The CDR3 has 17 residues. Trimming cost V 5 bases and J 1 base, with 20 bases left between them. Germline V gives CDR1 SEHNR, CDR2 FQNEAQ (reference sequence). Here the CDR3 reads CASSRQEYGARNYGYTF. CDR3 in DNA: TGTGCCAGCAGCCGACAGGAGTACGGGGCTCGTAACTATGGCTACACCTTC.

This clonotype has a count of ten or more. This chain links TRBV20-1 with TRBJ2-3, with 7 bases that match TRBD1. V lost 0 bases to trimming and J lost 4 bases; unmatched junction nucleotides: 7. Germline V gene data show CDR1 as DFQATT and CDR2 as SNEGSKA (reference sequence). This CDR3 spans 15 amino acids. CDR3: CSARDRTGAADTQYF. CDR3 sequence (DNA): TGCAGTGCTAGAGATCGAACAGGGGCGGCAGATACGCAGTATTTT.

The table lists this clonotype with many counts. The chain has TRBV4-2 and TRBJ2-1; TRBD2 matches at 9 bases. V lost 0 bases and J lost 4; bases outside the gene matches: 4. The CDR3 consists of 16 residues. Germline V gene lookup returns CDR1 LGHNA and CDR2 YNFKEQ. The CDR3 nucleotides read TGTGCCAGCAGCCAAGATTGGGCGGGGGGGTACAATGAGCAGTTCTTC. Translated, it gives CASSQDWAGGYNEQFF.

This clonotype was recorded at least ten times. The chain combines TRBV20-1 with TRBJ1-6; TRBD1 matches at 7 bases. This CDR3 region has 14 residues. In germline, CDR1 is DFQATT, CDR2 SNEGSKA (reference sequence). Trimming removed 0 bases from V and 9 bases from J; junction bases left unmatched: 5. CDR3 DNA sequence: TGCAGTGCTAGAGATGACAGGGAGGCTTCACCCCTCCACTTT. It yields the protein CSARDDREASPLHF.

The chain joins TRBV10-3 to TRBJ2-7; D is ambiguous. Looked up from germline, CDR1 is ENHRY and CDR2 is SYGVKD. The CDR3 is made up of 13 amino acids. The ends were cut back, 2 bases at V and 7 bases at J, with 12 bases in the middle. The CDR3 coding sequence is TGTGCCATCAGTGAGGCTCCCGGTGGGGAGCAGTACTTC. Encoded protein: CAISEAPGGEQYF.

This clonotype has a count of ten or more. The chain joins TRBV20-1 to TRBJ2-7, with D maybe TRBD2 (5 bases). CDR1 is DFQATT and CDR2 is SNEGSKA in the germline V gene (reference sequence). V was trimmed by 3 bases and J by 3 bases, leaving 6 bases between them. This CDR3 region has 11 residues. The CDR3 protein is CSASRGYEQYF. CDR3 in DNA: TGCAGTGCTAGCCGGGGCTACGAGCAGTACTTC.